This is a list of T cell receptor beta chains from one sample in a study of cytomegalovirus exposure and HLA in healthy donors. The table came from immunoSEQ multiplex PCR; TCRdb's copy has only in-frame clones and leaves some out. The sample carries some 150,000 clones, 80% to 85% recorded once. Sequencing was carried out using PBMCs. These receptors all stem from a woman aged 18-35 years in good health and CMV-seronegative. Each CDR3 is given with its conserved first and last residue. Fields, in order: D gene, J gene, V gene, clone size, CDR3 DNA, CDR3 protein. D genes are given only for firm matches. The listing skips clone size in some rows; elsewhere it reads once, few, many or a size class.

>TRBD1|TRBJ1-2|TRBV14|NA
TGTGCCAGCAGCCAACTCCGGGACAGCGAACGGTATGGCTACACCTTC
CASSQLRDSERYGYTF
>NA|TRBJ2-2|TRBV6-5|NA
TGTGCCAGCAGTTCCCGAGGTGCCGCGAACACCGGGGAGCTGTTTTTT
CASSSRGAANTGELFF
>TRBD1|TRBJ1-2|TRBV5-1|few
TGCGCCAGCAGCTCGCACGGACAGGCATATGGCTACACCTTC
CASSSHGQAYGYTF
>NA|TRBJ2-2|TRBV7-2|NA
TGTGCCAGCAGCTTTGCTTCGGTACTCCGGGGGGCCGCCGGGGAGCTGTTTTTT
CASSFASVLRGAAGELFF
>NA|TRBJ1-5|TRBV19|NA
TGTGCCAGTAGTACAACGAGTCTTAGCAATCAGCCCCAGCATTTT
CASSTTSLSNQPQHF
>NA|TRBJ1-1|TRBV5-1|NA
TGCGCCAGCAGCTTGGCCACAGTGGGGAACACTGAAGCTTTCTTT
CASSLATVGNTEAFF
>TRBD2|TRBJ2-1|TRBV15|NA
TGTGCCACCAGCAGAGGTGCTAGCGGGGGCCGTTACAATGAGCAGTTCTTC
CATSRGASGGRYNEQFF
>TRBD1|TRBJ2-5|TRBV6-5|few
TGTGCCAGCAGTTACTCGACCGGGACAGAAGAGACCCAGTACTTC
CASSYSTGTEETQYF
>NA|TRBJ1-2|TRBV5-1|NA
TGCGCCAGCAGCTTGGATGGGTCCGGGGGAGGCTACACCTTC
CASSLDGSGGGYTF
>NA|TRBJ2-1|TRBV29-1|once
TGCAGCGCCGGACAAGTATACAATGAGCAGTTCTTC
CSAGQVYNEQFF
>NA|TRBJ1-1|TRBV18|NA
TGTGCCAGCTCACCGGGAACTCGGGGGAGGACAGAAGCTTTCTTT
CASSPGTRGRTEAFF
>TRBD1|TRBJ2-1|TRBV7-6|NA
TGCGCCAGCAGTACAGGGGTGAGGAATGAGCAGTTCTTC
CASSTGVRNEQFF
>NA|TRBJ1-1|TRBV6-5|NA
TGTGCCAGCAGTTACGACAGTCTAATGAACACTGAAGCTTTCTTT
CASSYDSLMNTEAFF
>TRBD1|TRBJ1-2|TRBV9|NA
TGTGCCAGCAGCGGAACGACAGGGTCCTATGGCTACACCTTC
CASSGTTGSYGYTF
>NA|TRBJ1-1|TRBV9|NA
TGTGCCAGCAGCGAAGGGAGGAGGAACACTGAAGCTTTCTTT
CASSEGRRNTEAFF